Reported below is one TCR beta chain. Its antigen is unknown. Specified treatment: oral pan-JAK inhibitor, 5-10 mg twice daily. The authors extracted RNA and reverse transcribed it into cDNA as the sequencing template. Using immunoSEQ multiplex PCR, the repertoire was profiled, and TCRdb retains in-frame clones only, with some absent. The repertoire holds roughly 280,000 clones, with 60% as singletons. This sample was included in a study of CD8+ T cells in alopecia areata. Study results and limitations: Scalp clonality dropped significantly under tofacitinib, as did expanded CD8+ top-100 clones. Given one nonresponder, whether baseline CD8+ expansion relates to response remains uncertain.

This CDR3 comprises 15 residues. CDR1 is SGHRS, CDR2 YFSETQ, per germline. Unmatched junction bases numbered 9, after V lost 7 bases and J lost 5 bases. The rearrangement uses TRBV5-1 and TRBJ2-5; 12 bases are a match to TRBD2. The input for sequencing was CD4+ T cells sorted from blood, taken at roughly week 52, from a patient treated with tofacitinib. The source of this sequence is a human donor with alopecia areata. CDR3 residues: CASRLRTSGDETQYF. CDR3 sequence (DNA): TGCGCCAGCCGACTTCGGACTAGCGGGGATGAGACCCAGTACTTC.